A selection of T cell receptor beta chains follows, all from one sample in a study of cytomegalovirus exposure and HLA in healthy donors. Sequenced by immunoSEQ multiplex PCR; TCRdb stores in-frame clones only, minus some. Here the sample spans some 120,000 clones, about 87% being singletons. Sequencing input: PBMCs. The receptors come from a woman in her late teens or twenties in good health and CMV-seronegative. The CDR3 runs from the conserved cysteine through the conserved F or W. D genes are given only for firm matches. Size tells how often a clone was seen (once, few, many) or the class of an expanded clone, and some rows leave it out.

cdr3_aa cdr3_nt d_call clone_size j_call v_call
CASRSTSGSYNEQFF TGTGCCAGCAGGTCAACTAGCGGGTCTTACAATGAGCAGTTCTTC TRBD2 . TRBJ2-1 TRBV14
CASSYGQGNTEAFF TGTGCCAGCAGTTACGGGCAGGGGAACACTGAAGCTTTCTTT . . TRBJ1-1 TRBV6-5
CATSRTSGSRSYNEQFF TGTGCCACCAGCCGGACTAGCGGGAGCCGAAGTTACAATGAGCAGTTCTTC TRBD2 . TRBJ2-1 TRBV15
CASSLGGGWGYEQYF TGTGCCAGCAGCTTGGGCGGGGGCTGGGGCTACGAGCAGTACTTC . once TRBJ2-7 TRBV5-6
CAISGDRGEYTEAFF TGTGCCATCAGTGGGGACAGGGGTGAATACACTGAAGCTTTCTTT TRBD1 . TRBJ1-1 TRBV10-3
CASSIVLTRGVGNNEQFF TGTGCCAGTAGTATAGTGTTAACCAGGGGGGTGGGGAACAATGAGCAGTTCTTC . . TRBJ2-1 TRBV19
CASSRGWWVAVQVNQPQHF TGTGCCAGCAGCCGGGGGTGGTGGGTGGCCGTACAGGTCAATCAGCCCCAGCATTTT . . TRBJ1-5 TRBV7-2
CASSSDRIIAGGVLETQYF TGTGCCAGCAGCTCGGACAGAATAATAGCGGGGGGTGTCCTTGAGACCCAGTACTTC TRBD2 . TRBJ2-5 TRBV11-2
CASSSIERSSYEQYF TGTGCCAGCAGCTCCATAGAACGAAGCTCCTACGAGCAGTACTTC . . TRBJ2-7 TRBV6-6
CASGRTGGVDEKLFF TGTGCCAGCGGCAGGACAGGGGGCGTTGATGAAAAACTGTTTTTT TRBD1 . TRBJ1-4 TRBV6-1
CASSGTGANYGYTF TGTGCCAGCAGTGGGACAGGGGCGAACTATGGCTACACCTTC TRBD1 . TRBJ1-2 TRBV27
CASSLASGTVNEKLFF TGCGCCAGCAGCTTGGCCTCGGGGACAGTAAATGAAAAACTGTTTTTT TRBD1 . TRBJ1-4 TRBV5-1
CASRDRGRAFF TGTGCCAGCAGGGACAGGGGGAGGGCTTTCTTT TRBD1 . TRBJ1-1 TRBV6-1
CASSEDGGETQYF TGTGCCAGCAGCGAGGATGGGGGGGAGACCCAGTACTTC . . TRBJ2-5 TRBV9
CASSLNRGPYNEQFF TGTGCCAGCAGCTTAAATAGGGGGCCCTACAATGAGCAGTTCTTC TRBD1 . TRBJ2-1 TRBV5-6
CASRPRPHSYEQYF TGTGCCAGCAGGCCCCGTCCCCATAGCTACGAGCAGTACTTC . few TRBJ2-7 TRBV6-5
CASSLPRDRGMSATQYF TGTGCCAGCAGTTTACCCCGGGACAGGGGGATGTCGGCGACCCAGTACTTC TRBD1 . TRBJ2-5 TRBV28
CASSFDQGAVTEAFF TGTGCCAGCAGTTTCGACCAGGGGGCTGTCACTGAAGCTTTCTTT TRBD1 . TRBJ1-1 TRBV28
CASSSGQGGGDTQYF TGTGCCAGCAGCTCGGGACAGGGTGGTGGAGATACGCAGTATTTT TRBD1 . TRBJ2-3 TRBV9
CASSIEGLAGGRSGANVLTF TGTGCCAGCAGTATAGAGGGACTAGCGGGGGGACGCTCTGGGGCCAACGTCCTGACTTTC TRBD2 . TRBJ2-6 TRBV28
CASSTRWVGRLPYEQYF TGTGCCAGCAGCACCCGGTGGGTGGGGCGCCTACCCTACGAGCAGTACTTC . . TRBJ2-7 TRBV7-6
CASSEGFGEKLFF TGTGCCAGCAGTGAAGGATTCGGGGAAAAACTGTTTTTT . . TRBJ1-4 TRBV6-1
CASSFFRGNGYTF TGTGCCAGCAGTTTTTTTAGAGGGAATGGCTACACCTTC . . TRBJ1-2 TRBV27
CASSLTRQGRTGELFF TGTGCCAGCAGCTTAACCCGACAGGGAAGGACCGGGGAGCTGTTTTTT TRBD1 . TRBJ2-2 TRBV7-3
CASSQDVLRGQETQYF TGTGCCAGCAGCCAAGATGTCCTCAGGGGGCAGGAGACCCAGTACTTC TRBD1 . TRBJ2-5 TRBV14
CASSPTFRENTEAFF TGTGCCAGCTCACCGACTTTTCGGGAGAACACTGAAGCTTTCTTT . . TRBJ1-1 TRBV18
CASSYRRGGTYTQYF TGTGCCAGCAGTTACCGGCGGGGGGGGACCTATACGCAGTATTTT TRBD2 . TRBJ2-3 TRBV6-5
CAITQSGSYNEQFF TGTGCCATCACACAAAGCGGCTCCTACAATGAGCAGTTCTTC . . TRBJ2-1 TRBV10-3
CASSISTIAGGYSYEQYF TGTGCCAGCAGCATATCTACTATAGCGGGGGGTTATTCCTACGAGCAGTACTTC TRBD2 . TRBJ2-7 TRBV11-2
CASSLQTGGSGELFF TGTGCCAGCAGTTTGCAGACAGGCGGAAGCGGGGAGCTGTTTTTT . . TRBJ2-2 TRBV27
CASSSPRRGGRTDTQYF TGTGCCAGCAGCTCGCCCCGACGGGGCGGGAGAACAGATACGCAGTATTTT TRBD2 . TRBJ2-3 TRBV7-9
CASSAPSGTGAREQYF TGTGCCAGCAGCGCACCTTCCGGGACAGGCGCCCGCGAGCAGTACTTC TRBD1 . TRBJ2-7 TRBV13
CASSQGVQTGSLGNTIYF TGCGCCAGCAGCCAAGGGGTGCAGACAGGGAGCCTTGGAAACACCATATATTTT TRBD1 . TRBJ1-3 TRBV4-1
CASSFSSGRIEAFF TGTGCCAGCAGCTTTTCGTCAGGGAGGATTGAAGCTTTCTTT . . TRBJ1-1 TRBV5-6
CASSPSGTYEQYF TGTGCCAGCAGCCCCTCGGGGACCTACGAGCAGTACTTC . . TRBJ2-7 TRBV28
CASSAGLWTDTQYF TGTGCCAGCAGTGCCGGACTCTGGACAGATACGCAGTATTTT . . TRBJ2-3 TRBV6-6
CAWSVRVESTYGYTF TGTGCCTGGAGTGTACGGGTCGAATCCACTTATGGCTACACCTTC . . TRBJ1-2 TRBV30
CASSRQGSGNTIYF TGTGCCAGCAGCCGACAGGGTTCTGGAAACACCATATATTTT TRBD1 . TRBJ1-3 TRBV7-9
CASSERTGGSEQYF TGCGCCAGCAGTGAGAGGACAGGGGGCTCCGAGCAGTACTTC TRBD1 once TRBJ2-7 TRBV10-1
CASSPGTSGTDEQFF TGTGCCAGCAGCCCTGGGACTAGCGGGACAGATGAGCAGTTCTTC TRBD2 . TRBJ2-1 TRBV5-8
CASSQGGSGANVLTF TGTGCCAGCAGCCAAGGGGGATCTGGGGCCAACGTCCTGACTTTC . . TRBJ2-6 TRBV5-4
CASSPTSGGVEQYF TGTGCCAGCAGCCCGACTAGCGGGGGAGTTGAGCAGTACTTC TRBD2 once TRBJ2-7 TRBV11-2
CASSSVSALATSRQFF TGTGCCAGTAGTTCAGTATCGGCACTAGCGACATCTCGGCAGTTCTTC TRBD2 . TRBJ2-1 TRBV19
CASSPLQGGGGYTF TGTGCCAGCAGCCCCCTGCAGGGGGGAGGCGGCTACACCTTC TRBD1 . TRBJ1-2 TRBV11-2
CASSYSRGTGELFF TGTGCCAGCAGTTATTCACGGGGCACCGGGGAGCTGTTTTTT . . TRBJ2-2 TRBV6-5
CASSYSGQTRYNEQFF TGTGCCAGCAGTTACTCGGGACAGACGAGATACAATGAGCAGTTCTTC TRBD1 . TRBJ2-1 TRBV6-5
CATSREGGPYEQYF TGTGCCACCAGCAGAGAGGGAGGACCCTACGAGCAGTACTTC . . TRBJ2-7 TRBV15
CASSEYFSGNTIYF TGTGCCAGTAGCGAGTATTTTTCTGGAAACACCATATATTTT . . TRBJ1-3 TRBV19
CASSIVGGTYEQYF TGTGCCAGTAGTATAGTCGGCGGAACCTACGAGCAGTACTTC . . TRBJ2-7 TRBV19
CASSQGFSGRSSYEQYF TGTGCCAGCAGCCAAGGTTTTAGCGGACGAAGCTCCTACGAGCAGTACTTC . . TRBJ2-7 TRBV4-2